The source of this T cell receptor (beta chain) is a study of blood T cell repertoires in COVID-19. This CDR3 is built from 15 residues. V was shortened by 3 bases and J by 3 bases, with 14 bases between the two germline ends. The germline V gene has CDR1 SGHTA and CDR2 FQGNSA. As originally analysed: From reference gene primer amplification, estimates of nucleated cell counts were derived. Sequencing used immunoSEQ multiplex PCR; TCRdb keeps in-frame clones, though not all of them. From that table come the V and J calls and clone size; the DNA was used to work out D and trimming. The table lists some 300,000 clones, less than 90% of them singletons, with under 15% in the top ten.

The receptor's source is a woman between 65 and 79 years old with COVID-19, enrolled during active disease. The V call is TRBV7-2, the J call TRBJ1-2; maybe TRBD1 (5 bases). Sequenced input: peripheral blood. The CDR3 region is CASSLSSGLYYGYTF. The CDR3 nucleotides are TGTGCCAGCAGCTTGTCCTCGGGACTCTACTATGGCTACACCTTC.